This TCR beta chain is from a study of T-cell reconstitution after alpha-beta-depleted transplantation in children. As it was prepared, the TCRbeta library received unique molecular identifiers. TCRdb itself ran the PCR reads through MiXCR, one entry per CDR3 protein. The data contain around 480,000 distinct CDR3 sequences, approximately 29% of them singletons. The CDR3 sequence is 15 residues long. V was clipped by 6 bases and J by 4 bases; unmatched bases: 8. The source material was PBMCs from the stem cell graft donor, sampled from the stem cell graft. The J gene is TRBJ2-1, the V gene TRBV12-3 or TRBV12-4; TRBD1 matches at 8 bases. The origin of this receptor is a human donor who donated a stem cell graft to a child with aplastic anemia. DNA of the CDR3: TGTGCCAGCAGGCCGGACAGGGTGGGGTACAATGAGCAGTTCTTC. Protein sequence: CASRPDRVGYNEQFF.